This TCR beta chain appears in the sequencing data of a study of T cell responses to AZD1222 COVID-19 vaccine. Study observations and caveats: Baseline seropositivity occurred in only six or seven AZD1222 recipients.

V lost 4 bases and J lost 5; bases outside the gene matches: 8. Germline V CDR1 and CDR2: SQVTM, ANQGSEA. CDR3 length: 14 amino acids. Notes on this clone: Antigen: not known.

Profiling relied on immunoSEQ multiplex PCR, and the TCRdb table lists in-frame clones only, not all of them. Of 130,000 to 150,000 clones detected, 89% appear once; the ten largest clones hold 5% to 5.5%. The sample was peripheral blood, taken on day 0 of AZD1222 vaccination. This chain joins TRBV29-1 and TRBJ1-1, with TRBD1 identical over 9 bases. The sequence came from an adult in good health. As DNA, the CDR3 is TGCAGCGTTGGCTACAGGGGGCAAAGGACTGAAGCTTTCTTT. Translated, it gives CSVGYRGQRTEAFF.